Sequencing of this T cell receptor beta chain was carried out in a study of blood T cell repertoires in COVID-19 (dated by TCRdb to between 2020 and 2021). Study-level background: Collaborator samples came from the United States, Italy and Spain and covered acute and convalescent phases of COVID-19. Subjects who had been exposed to COVID-19, were actively infected with it, or had recovered from it provided the deeply sampled blood TCRbeta repertoires that made up the dataset. HLA class I and class II types, where available, came from metadata supplied by the sample provider rather than from assay-based typing. The material from the prospective study consisted of cDNA or gDNA derived from T cells, B-cell-depleted T cells, or PBMCs. The repertoires were made available in a free public database intended to serve as a resource for research on the immune response to SARS-CoV-2. The sample metadata nearly always contained a de-identified subject ID, COVID-19 status, age in years and sex. The samples were drawn from two sources: the first 160 participants of the ongoing ImmuneRACE study, and 950 to 1,500 subjects contributed by 6 global collaborators.

As regards this clone: Its antigen is not yet known. No much larger clone is present one base from it, and per-base qualities are unavailable.

TCRbeta CDR3 regions were amplified from genomic DNA using the immunoSEQ Assay, a bias-controlled multiplex PCR. The authors processed their data as follows. Nucleated cell counts per sample were estimated from amplification of reference gene primers within the assay. To quantify the absolute abundance of each unique TCRbeta CDR3 rearrangement, sequence reads were collapsed and filtered. For each sample, productive Simpson clonality was calculated as the square root of Simpson's diversity index over productive rearrangements. Imported from immuneACCESS, the table was reduced by TCRdb to in-frame sequences with V and J called. These copies leave out some clones; in studies compared against another copy, an unresolved V gene accounts for under half, and the cause of the remainder is not known. That table furnishes V, J and clone size, whereas the DNA furnished D and trimming. The sample includes fewer than 95,000 clones, with 85% to 90% observed a single time. The ten biggest clones cover approximately 5% of the sample.

The collaborating institutions used their own protocols to collect whole blood in K2EDTA tubes. For TCRbeta analysis, collaborator samples were shipped as frozen whole blood, as isolated PBMCs, or as DNA extracted from either sample type. Results the study describes overall, beyond this receptor: Clinical and demographic metadata were provided uncurated, with the amount varying by source and participant.

The CDR3 covers 14 residues, taking in both the cysteine and the phenylalanine. The retained sequence is limited to the CDR3, 42 bases, with the frame set at the first base. Between the V and J ends, shortened by 2 bases and 1 base respectively, the junction contains 8 bases. CDR1 and CDR2 are drawn from the germline V gene: MGHDK, SYGVNS. The chain links TRBV25-1 with TRBJ1-1, with the D gene call left open. The sequence derives from a woman older than 75 with acute or convalescent COVID-19. The specimen sequenced was peripheral blood. Here the CDR3 is given as CASSELRENTEAFF. The DNA sequence reads TGTGCCAGCAGTGAACTACGGGAGAACACTGAAGCTTTCTTT.